This TCR beta chain was documented in a study of beta chain features in type 1 diabetes. Per the germline V gene, CDR1 is SEHNR and CDR2 is FQNEAQ (reference sequence). The ends lost 0 bases at V and 3 bases at J; junction bases unmatched: 5. This CDR3 comprises 16 residues. On this clone itself: What it recognizes is unknown.

General observations from the study: Compared with healthy donors, patients appeared to share more similar naive, central memory and regulatory TCRB repertoires. Moderate but significant shortening of TCRB CDR3s was recorded in all four CD4+ subsets from Type 1 diabetes patients. VDJ junctions from patients with type 1 diabetes contained fewer insertions and more deletions.

Expressed TCRB transcripts were sequenced because the entire RNA isolate underwent reverse transcription. Clones were read by immunoSEQ multiplex PCR, and TCRdb kept only the in-frame ones, dropping some. In the table there are around 650,000 clones, around 12% of which are singletons. Input material: naive CD4+ T cells from blood. The TCR sequence derives from a young man with type 1 diabetes. The chain has TRBV7-9 and TRBJ2-7; TRBD2 aligns across 10 bases. This CDR3 reads CASSLAAGTSVYEQYF. The CDR3, as DNA: TGTGCCAGCAGCTTAGCAGCCGGGACTAGCGTCTACGAGCAGTACTTC.